This T cell receptor beta chain was profiled in a study of T cell clusters in autoimmune cytopenias. Study overall: Healthy control donors averaged 56 years of age, with a median of roughly 60 years.

This CDR3 has 17 residues. CDR1 is SGHNT, CDR2 YYREEE, per germline (reference sequence). TRB rearrangements were amplified by touch-down multiplex PCR with mixed TRB-A/B primers. TCRdb reprocessed the multiplex PCR reads and stores each CDR3 protein as one record, lacking DNA. This sample's table reports roughly 6,200 distinct CDR3 sequences. This clonotype is called large based on its frequency. Roughly 38,000 genome equivalents of blood DNA were amplified for TRB. Another study also made use of these data, one on T cell repertoires in aging, cancer and after chemotherapy. As that report states: Median generation probability rose over the chemotherapy interval in each cancer cohort, suggesting rebound thymic output.

The rearrangement uses TRBV5-4 and TRBJ2-3; the TCRdb call, TRBD2, lacks DNA for checking. The receptor was isolated from a human donor in good health. Input material: peripheral blood. This CDR3 is CASSVRLAGGPTDTQYF. Full variable domain (missing parts from reference TRBV5-4 and TRBJ2-3): ETGVTQSPTHLIKTRGQQVTLRCSSQSGHNTVSWYQQALGQGPQFIFQYYREEENGRGNFPPRFSGLQFPNYSSELNVNALELDDSALYLCASSVRLAGGPTDTQYFGPGTRLTVL.